This T cell receptor beta chain is from a study of monozygotic twins with inflammatory bowel disease. Germline V gene sequence: CDR1 MNHEY, CDR2 SMNVEV (reference sequence). The CDR3 is 15 amino acids. Broader study findings: Differing T cell subtypes remained indistinguishable. Patients got different immunosuppressive treatments, which may have made their repertoires more variable.

To note about this clonotype: Its antigen is not known.

It was 3,000 to 4,500 ng of total RNA that each TCR library used. Each sample had eight separate cDNA synthesis reactions. For each CDR3 protein, TCRdb gives one entry from its re-call of the 5' RACE reads, without DNA. This table holds hundreds of thousands of distinct CDR3 sequences. Material: blood. The source is a human donor with ulcerative colitis or Crohn's disease, or a healthy co-twin of an affected twin (not recorded which). V usage is TRBV27 and J usage is TRBJ1-1; the TCRdb call, TRBD1, lacks DNA for checking. The CDR3 loop is CASSNPGTVYTEAFF.